This section outlines one T cell receptor (beta chain) sequence together with its context. TCRdb reprocessed the 5' RACE reads via MiXCR and lists one record per CDR3 protein. The sample carries around 46,000 distinct CDR3 sequences, roughly 7.1% recorded once. This sample is drawn from a study of T cells after yellow fever vaccination. Study-level findings and limits: The CD4 compartment and the CD8 compartment contained a small share of clonotypes in common.

The sequences come from CD8+ T cells not binding an NS4B(214-222) dextramer, sorted from PBMCs, collected 45 days after the yellow fever booster vaccination. This TCR was sampled from a man aged 30-40 years who received the YFV17D yellow fever vaccine.

CDR3 coding DNA: TGTGCCAGCGGCTCCCGGCTCCTTATCGTCTCAAGCGACACCGGGGAGCTGTTTTTT. Translation gives CASGSRLLIVSSDTGELFF. The V and J genes are TRBV4-2 and TRBJ2-2; no definite D call. V lost 8 bases, J lost 3 bases, and 28 bases lay in between. The CDR3 is made up of 19 amino acids. Germline V gives CDR1 LGHNA, CDR2 YNFKEQ.